This T cell receptor (beta chain) was sequenced for a study of blood T cell repertoires in COVID-19. Study at large: Donors in the United States, Italy and Spain gave samples during acute or convalescent COVID-19.

Profiled with immunoSEQ multiplex PCR; TCRdb holds only in-frame clones, not every one. This sample carries over 110,000 clones, about three quarters of them seen once, and the ten largest clones take about 12%. The TCR was taken from an elderly man with acute or convalescent COVID-19. Sequenced sample: peripheral blood.

This CDR3 is CATAGNQETQYF. In DNA, the CDR3 is TGTGCCACCGCAGGGAACCAAGAGACCCAGTACTTC. V and J are TRBV6-5 and TRBJ2-5; a weak D match, TRBD1 (5 bases). This CDR3 contains 12 residues. Trimming left V 10 bases short and J 0 bases short, with 9 bases between. Germline-derived CDR1 and CDR2 are MNHEY and SVGAGI.